These 30 T cell receptor beta chains share one sample of origin, sequenced in a study of cytomegalovirus exposure and HLA in healthy donors. The PCR was carried out with 60 Vbeta primers and 13 Jbeta primers. The protocol was immunoSEQ multiplex PCR, while the TCRdb copy is restricted to in-frame clones and leaves out a portion. Listed are around 160,000 clones; roughly 1.6% falls within the top ten. The sample consisted of PBMCs. The source is a woman aged 45-59 years in good health and CMV-seronegative.

The CDR3 is CASSLAGQVAYEQYF. The DNA of the CDR3 is TGTGCCAGCAGCTTAGCGGGACAGGTGGCCTACGAGCAGTACTTC. V gene TRBV7-6 combines with J gene TRBJ2-7; 8 nucleotides line up with TRBD1. The V gene end was trimmed by 0 bases and the J gene end by 2 bases; junction bases not matched to a gene: 3. Germline lookup yields CDR1 SGHVS and CDR2 FNYEAQ. The CDR3 is made up of 15 amino acids.

The V gene is TRBV28, the J gene TRBJ1-1, with a tentative D call TRBD1 (6 bases). From germline, CDR1 is MDHEN and CDR2 SYDVKM. The V gene lost 7 bases and the J gene lost 1 base, with 16 bases spanning the gap. This CDR3 has 15 amino acids. This CDR3 is CASISPGQWNTEAFF. DNA of the CDR3: TGTGCCAGCATCTCCCCGGGACAATGGAACACTGAAGCTTTCTTT.

This sequence joins TRBV5-5 and TRBJ2-5, with a weak D call TRBD2 (5 bases). With the DNA end fitting TRBJ2-7 better, the J assignment may be wrong. The CDR3 runs 14 residues. Per the germline V gene, CDR1 is SGHKS and CDR2 is YYEKEE (reference sequence). In DNA form, the CDR3 reads TGTGCCAGCAGCTTAGCGGTGAGCTCCTACGAGCAGTACTTC. As protein: CASSLAVSSYEQYF.

This chain connects TRBV15 to TRBJ2-7, with D possibly TRBD2 on 6 matching bases. V dropped 1 base and J dropped 2 bases, with 12 bases sitting between them. The CDR3 runs 15 residues. CDR1 is LNHNV and CDR2 is YYDKDF in the germline V gene (reference sequence). CDR3 bases: TGTGCCACCAGCAGAGCGCCAGCGGGCGCCTACGAGCAGTACTTC. Encoded protein: CATSRAPAGAYEQYF.

This rearrangement joins TRBV28 to TRBJ2-1, with 13 bases lining up with TRBD2. V shed 4 bases, J shed 7 bases, and the junction held 7 bases outside the gene matches. The CDR3 has 16 amino acids. Germline values: CDR1 MDHEN, CDR2 SYDVKM. CDR3 in amino acids: CASSSSGLAGDNEQFF. In nucleotides, the CDR3 is TGTGCCAGCAGTTCCTCCGGACTAGCGGGAGATAATGAGCAGTTCTTC. Full variable domain (missing parts from reference TRBV28 and TRBJ2-1): DVKVTQSSRYLVKRTGEKVFLECVQDMDHENMFWYRQDPGLGLRLIYFSYDVKMKEKGDIPEGYSVSREKKERFSLILESASTNQTSMYLCASSSSGLAGDNEQFFGPGTRLTVL.

This sequence joins TRBV13 and TRBJ2-4, with 7 bases aligning to TRBD1. Per the germline V gene, CDR1 is PRHDT and CDR2 is FYEKMQ (reference sequence). The trim removed 4 bases at V and 2 bases at J, leaving 2 bases unmatched. CDR3 size: 14 residues. CDR3 protein: CASSSRGTKNIQYF. CDR3 nucleotide sequence: TGTGCCAGCAGCTCCAGGGGGACCAAAAACATTCAGTACTTC.

V and J are TRBV7-2 and TRBJ2-7; 8 bases line up with TRBD1. The CDR3 is made up of 15 amino acids. Germline CDR1 and CDR2: SGHTA and FQGNSA. V was clipped by 2 bases and J by 7 bases; unmatched bases: 10. The CDR3 DNA follows: TGTGCCAGCAGCTTATCAGGGTCAGGGGGCTATGAGCAGTACTTC. This codes for CASSLSGSGGYEQYF.

The chain uses TRBV5-1 and TRBJ2-1; D gene uncertain. The V and J ends lost 4 bases and 4 bases respectively, with 3 bases between them. CDR3 length: 11 amino acids. In germline, CDR1 is SGHRS, CDR2 YFSETQ. This chain's CDR3 is CASSEYNEQFF. Written as DNA, the CDR3 is TGCGCCAGCAGCGAGTACAATGAGCAGTTCTTC.

CDR3 in amino acids: CASSSIGTALDYEQYF. The CDR3 bases are TGTGCCAGCAGTTCAATAGGGACAGCGCTTGACTACGAGCAGTACTTC. The rearrangement links TRBV27 to TRBJ2-7; 7 nucleotides agree with TRBD1. The CDR3 contains 16 residues. Per germline, CDR1 MNHEY and CDR2 SMNVEV (reference sequence). The ends lost 4 bases at V and 3 bases at J; junction bases unmatched: 12.

The chain recombines TRBV30 with TRBJ1-2; TRBD1 matches 9 bases. The CDR3 covers 15 residues. The V segment lost 1 base and the J segment 7 bases; nucleotides outside the gene matches: 10. Germline V lookup: CDR1 GTSNPN, CDR2 SVGIG (reference sequence). CDR3 protein: CAWSAGQGRYGGYTF. Written as DNA, the CDR3 is TGTGCCTGGAGTGCCGGACAGGGGAGGTATGGTGGCTACACCTTC.

This chain uses TRBV27 with TRBJ2-1; TRBD2 aligns across 7 bases. This CDR3 has 14 residues. Losses at the gene ends were 2 bases for V and 6 bases for J; bases not matched to a gene: 4. Germline CDR1 MNHEY, CDR2 SMNVEV (reference sequence). As DNA, the CDR3 is TGTGCCAGCAGTTTAGGGGGACTAATCAATGAGCAGTTCTTC. Its translation is CASSLGGLINEQFF.

The chain carries TRBV10-3 and TRBJ2-5; maybe TRBD1 (7 bases). V lost 3 bases to trimming and J lost 3 bases, with 14 bases between them. CDR3 length: 15 amino acids. The germline V gene has CDR1 ENHRY and CDR2 SYGVKD. The CDR3 region is CAISEPGGGKETQYF. In nucleotides, the CDR3 is TGTGCCATCAGTGAACCAGGGGGAGGAAAAGAGACCCAGTACTTC.

Concerning this clone itself: It is unclear where the CDR3 begins or ends on the DNA, so no DNA is shown, and the CDR3 is as TCRdb lists it. Other DNA sequences in this sample translate to the same CDR3. The V gene is TRBV29-1, the J gene TRBJ1-1. The germline V gene encodes CDR1 SQVTM and CDR2 ANQGSEA. The CDR3 length equals 13 residues, ends included. CDR3 sequence reads: CSVAGGADTEAFF.

The CDR3 sequence is CASRVGKETQYF. In DNA form, the CDR3 reads TGTGCCAGCAGGGTCGGGAAAGAGACCCAGTACTTC. This chain connects TRBV5-4 to TRBJ2-5, with D maybe TRBD2 (5 bases). The V gene's germline CDR1 is SGHNT and CDR2 YYREEE (reference sequence). The CDR3 spans 12 residues. V shed 5 bases and J shed 3 bases, with 8 bases lying between them.

V and J are TRBV18 and TRBJ2-6, with 9 bases that match TRBD1. Germline CDR1 reads KGHSH; CDR2 reads LQKENI. This CDR3 comprises 18 residues. V was clipped by 2 bases and J by 1 base; unmatched bases: 6. As DNA, the CDR3 is TGTGCCAGCTCACCAACGGGACAGGGATTTTCTGGGGCCAACGTCCTGACTTTC. It codes for CASSPTGQGFSGANVLTF.

This rearrangement joins TRBV11-3 to TRBJ2-1; the D gene is possibly TRBD2 (5 bases). The germline CDR1 and CDR2 sequences are SGHNT and YENEEA. Trimming cost V 5 bases and J 7 bases, with 9 bases left between them. The CDR3 loop spans 12 amino acids. CDR3 region: CASSPTGNEQFF. In DNA form, the CDR3 reads TGTGCCAGCAGCCCAACGGGAAATGAGCAGTTCTTC. Combining the CDR3 with reference TRBV11-3 and TRBJ2-1 gives the whole variable domain EAGVVQSPRYKIIEKKQPVAFWCNPISGHNTLYWYLQNLGQGPELLIRYENEEAVDDSQLPKDRFSAERLKGVDSTLKIQPAELGDSAVYLCASSPTGNEQFFGPGTRLTVL.

The V and J genes are TRBV6-5 and TRBJ2-1; possible D gene TRBD2, 5 bases. The CDR3 runs 15 residues. Germline values: CDR1 MNHEY, CDR2 SVGAGI. V lost 0 bases to trimming and J lost 0 bases, with 6 bases between them. The CDR3 coding sequence is TGTGCCAGCAGTTACTCTAGCGACTCCTACAATGAGCAGTTCTTC. Amino acid sequence: CASSYSSDSYNEQFF.

CDR3 sequence (DNA): TGCGCCAGCAGCTTGGGGGAGTCTAGCGGGACCCAGTACTTC. It is translated as CASSLGESSGTQYF. This sequence joins TRBV5-1 and TRBJ2-5; 7 nucleotides match TRBD2. Trimming cost V 0 bases and J 7 bases; bases outside gene matches: 6. Germline V gives CDR1 SGHRS, CDR2 YFSETQ. The CDR3 sequence is 14 residues long.

The V gene is TRBV6-5, the J gene TRBJ2-3; 8 nucleotides match TRBD2. The germline gives CDR1 MNHEY, CDR2 SVGAGI. This CDR3 comprises 14 residues. V gave up 7 bases and J gave up 5 bases; unmatched junction bases: 8. The CDR3 nucleotides are TGTGCCAGCACTACGGGGGGGCTGGAAGATACGCAGTATTTT. Protein: CASTTGGLEDTQYF.

V and J are TRBV30 and TRBJ2-7; TRBD1 agrees at 10 bases. The V gene end was trimmed by 0 bases and the J gene end by 2 bases; junction bases not matched to a gene: 4. Germline V CDR1 and CDR2: GTSNPN, SVGIG (reference sequence). The CDR3 length is 15 residues. The CDR3 loop reads CAWSVMDRGTYEQYF. CDR3 bases: TGTGCCTGGAGTGTAATGGACAGGGGGACCTACGAGCAGTACTTC.

This chain uses TRBV28 with TRBJ2-7, with 9 nucleotides matching TRBD2. CDR1 and CDR2 (germline): MDHEN, SYDVKM. CDR3 length: 16 residues. The junction had 14 bases not matched to a gene; V was cut back by 7 bases and J by 4 bases. CDR3 residues: CASTLTRTSETYEQYF. DNA of the CDR3: TGTGCCAGCACCCTCACCAGGACTAGCGAGACTTACGAGCAGTACTTC. The variable domain in full, with the rest retrieved from reference TRBV28 and TRBJ2-7, is DVKVTQSSRYLVKRTGEKVFLECVQDMDHENMFWYRQDPGLGLRLIYFSYDVKMKEKGDIPEGYSVSREKKERFSLILESASTNQTSMYLCASTLTRTSETYEQYFGPGTRLTVT.

This sequence joins TRBV28 and TRBJ1-2; 9 bases map to TRBD1. In germline, CDR1 is MDHEN, CDR2 SYDVKM. With 5 bases clipped from V and 2 bases from J, the junction kept 6 bases outside the gene matches. The CDR3 runs to 15 residues. The CDR3 DNA reads as TGTGCCAGCAGTACGGGCGGACAGGGGAACTATGGCTACACCTTC. Its translation is CASSTGGQGNYGYTF.

V usage is TRBV30 and J usage is TRBJ2-4; unclear D gene. This CDR3 comprises 13 residues. Germline CDR1 is GTSNPN and CDR2 is SVGIG (reference sequence). V was shortened by 1 base and J by 0 bases, with 4 bases between the two germline ends. The CDR3 coding sequence is TGTGCCTGGAGTGATCTAGCCAAAAACATTCAGTACTTC. This encodes CAWSDLAKNIQYF.

This chain joins TRBV27 and TRBJ1-1, with 10 bases aligning to TRBD1. Trimming removed 3 bases from V and 3 bases from J; junction bases left unmatched: 4. The CDR3 consists of 15 residues. Germline CDR1 is MNHEY and CDR2 is SMNVEV (reference sequence). In DNA, the CDR3 is TGTGCCAGCAGTTTTCGACAGGGGGCGGACACTGAAGCTTTCTTT. Protein: CASSFRQGADTEAFF.

The J gene is TRBJ2-5, the V gene TRBV9; tentatively, D is TRBD2 (7 bases). The CDR3 totals 15 residues. V lost 0 bases and J 5 bases, leaving 14 bases between the germline ends. Germline-derived CDR1 and CDR2 are SGDLS and YYNGEE. The CDR3 DNA reads as TGTGCCAGCAGCGTAGGGGGGGGGCCTCGGGAGACCCAGTACTTC. Protein sequence: CASSVGGGPRETQYF.

Turning to this clone: The junction does not match germline at one end; this may be a read error. This chain links TRBV10-3 with TRBJ2-3; D might be TRBD2 (6 bases). CDR1 and CDR2 from the germline V gene are ENHRY and SYGVKD. The CDR3 is 15 amino acids. The DNA of the CDR3 is TGTGCCATGAGTGATGGGGGGTTTAGCACAGATACGCAGTATTTT. This gives the protein CAMSDGGFSTDTQYF.

The chain carries TRBV28 and TRBJ2-3; D gene ambiguous. The CDR3 is made up of 14 amino acids. CDR1 is MDHEN, CDR2 SYDVKM, per germline. The germline V and J ends were trimmed by 8 bases and 1 base, with 13 bases remaining between them. Written as DNA, the CDR3 is TGTGCCAGCGCGTCTGGTCTAGGCACAGATACGCAGTATTTT. Residues: CASASGLGTDTQYF. Supplemented by reference TRBV28 and TRBJ2-3, the full variable domain reads DVKVTQSSRYLVKRTGEKVFLECVQDMDHENMFWYRQDPGLGLRLIYFSYDVKMKEKGDIPEGYSVSREKKERFSLILESASTNQTSMYLCASASGLGTDTQYFGPGTRLTVL.

This sequence joins TRBV19 and TRBJ1-5; 7 bases agree with TRBD1. V trimming: 5 bases; J trimming: 0 bases; junction bases outside the gene matches: 7. This CDR3 has 16 amino acids. Germline CDR1 reads LNHDA; CDR2 reads SQIVND (reference sequence). This CDR3 reads CASSWDSLYSNQPQHF. CDR3 nucleotide sequence: TGTGCCAGTAGTTGGGACAGCCTCTATAGCAATCAGCCCCAGCATTTT.

CDR3 sequence reads: CASRTGGAIVETQYF. CDR3 bases: TGTGCCAGCAGGACCGGGGGGGCCATCGTGGAGACCCAGTACTTC. The chain couples TRBV6-5 to TRBJ2-5; TRBD2 matches at 8 bases. The CDR3 is made up of 15 amino acids. The junction had 11 bases not matched to a gene; V was cut back by 6 bases and J by 5 bases. Looked up from germline, CDR1 is MNHEY and CDR2 is SVGAGI.

The rearrangement joins TRBV2 to TRBJ1-4; 8 nucleotides line up with TRBD1. Germline V gene sequence: CDR1 SNHLY, CDR2 FYNNEI. CDR3 length: 12 residues. After removal of 8 bases from V and 7 bases from J, the junction contained 3 bases not matched to a gene. The CDR3 region is CASAQGGEKLFF. Here the CDR3 DNA reads TGTGCCAGCGCACAGGGGGGTGAAAAACTGTTTTTT.